The text below deals with one TCR beta chain. This entry comes from a study of control samples from healthy donors and cancer patients. The assay was immunoSEQ multiplex PCR, and TCRdb's table has in-frame clones only and misses some. This table holds roughly 130,000 clones, around 85% found once. With V trimmed by 5 bases and J by 4 bases, 5 bases remained unmatched. Germline lookup yields CDR1 SGHTA and CDR2 FQGNSA. The CDR3 extends over 15 amino acids. This chain links TRBV7-2 with TRBJ2-1; 10 bases agree with TRBD2. The source material was blood. The sequence was obtained from a woman aged 25 to 39 in good health. CDR3 in DNA: TGTGCCAGCAGCATCCGAGCGGGAGGGTACAATGAGCAGTTCTTC. This sequence encodes CASSIRAGGYNEQFF.